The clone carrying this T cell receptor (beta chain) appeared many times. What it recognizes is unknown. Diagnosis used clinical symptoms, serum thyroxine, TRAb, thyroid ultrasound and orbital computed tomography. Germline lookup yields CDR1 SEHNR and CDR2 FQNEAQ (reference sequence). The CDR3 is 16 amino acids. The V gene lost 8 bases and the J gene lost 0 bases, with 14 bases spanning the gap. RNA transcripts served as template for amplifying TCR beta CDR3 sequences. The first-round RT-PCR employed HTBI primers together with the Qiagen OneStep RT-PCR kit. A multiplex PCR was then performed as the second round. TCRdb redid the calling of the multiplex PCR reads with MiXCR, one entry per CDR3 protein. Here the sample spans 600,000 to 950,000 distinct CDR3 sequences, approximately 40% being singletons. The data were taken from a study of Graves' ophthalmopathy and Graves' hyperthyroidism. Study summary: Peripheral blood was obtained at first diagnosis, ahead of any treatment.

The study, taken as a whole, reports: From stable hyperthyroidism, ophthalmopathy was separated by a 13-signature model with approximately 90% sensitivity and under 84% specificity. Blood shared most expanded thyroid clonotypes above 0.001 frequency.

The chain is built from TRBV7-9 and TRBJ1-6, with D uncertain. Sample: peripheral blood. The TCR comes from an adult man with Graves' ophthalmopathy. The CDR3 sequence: CASGPSIGSYNSPLHF. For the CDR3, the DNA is TGTGCCAGCGGACCGTCGATTGGCTCCTATAATTCACCCCTCCACTTT.